This T cell receptor (beta chain) was captured in a study of blood T cells in healthy people across ages. With a J-beta primer mix and a sample-barcoded 5' primer, a second PCR ran roughly 6 to 11 cycles. MiXCR, run by TCRdb on the 5' RACE reads, gives a single entry per CDR3 protein. The sample holds fewer than 2,000,000 distinct CDR3 sequences; approximately 39% are singletons and the top ten take more than 20%. Whole-study results and caveats: Unsorted PBMCs ruled out conclusive naive versus antigen-experienced comparison. Getting older went along with TCR beta diversity per million T cells dropping roughly linearly. Both higher diversity and more naive CD4+ cells marked long-lived donors when set against aged donors.

The CDR3 runs 12 residues. Germline CDR1 and CDR2: DFQATT and SNEGSKA (reference sequence). V shed 8 bases and J shed 1 base, with 11 bases lying between them. For this clonotype: Its antigen remains unknown.

The chain recombines TRBV20-1 with TRBJ1-1; D unresolved. The sequence came from a human donor in good health. What was sequenced was blood. The CDR3 DNA follows: TGCAGTACTATTGAGGGGAACACTGAAGCTTTCTTT. Encoded protein: CSTIEGNTEAFF.